This T cell receptor beta chain was observed in a study of PD-1 blockade in classical Hodgkin lymphoma. Study-wide results and caveats: Relapsed/refractory patients reportedly had lower baseline diversity than newly diagnosed patients. Unlike CD8+ TCR diversity, which did not rise significantly by C4D1, CD4+ TCR diversity did. With respect to the repertoire differences, their causes, possibly disease activity or prior therapy, remain undefined.

Each patient experienced a relapse that followed autologous stem cell transplantation, and brentuximab vedotin exposure varied. This CDR3 has 16 amino acids. Germline V lookup: CDR1 MGHRA, CDR2 YSYEKL. Deletions cut 0 bases from V and 0 bases from J, with 12 bases between. About this clone: The antigen remains unidentified.

TCRdb's table, derived via immunoSEQ multiplex PCR, lists solely in-frame clones and lacks some. The table lists some 50,000 clones, around 66% of them singletons. The receptor's source is a human donor with classical Hodgkin lymphoma. This material consisted of peripheral blood mononuclear cells (PBMCs), taken at baseline. This chain links TRBV4-1 with TRBJ2-7; D not certain. The CDR3 coding sequence is TGCGCCAGCAGCCAAGAGCCGGCCGGAGTCTCCTACGAGCAGTACTTC. Translating gives CASSQEPAGVSYEQYF.